Following are 12 T cell receptor beta chains from one sample sequenced in a study of technical replicates of blood from several donors (dated by TCRdb to the late 2010s). Libraries were made using the immunoSEQ multiplex PCR assay. What TCRdb holds here is the immuneACCESS table cut down to in-frame rearrangements. Part of the clones is not present; checked against another copy, under half of the missing clones reflect an unresolved V gene, and the others are unexplained. The sample includes some 14,000 clones, with 65% to 85% observed a single time. 12% of the sample goes to the ten largest clones. Sequenced: PBMCs. The source of these receptors is a human donor in good health.

The rearrangement links TRBV27 to TRBJ1-4; D ambiguous. The CDR3 contains 15 residues. Per the germline V gene, CDR1 is MNHEY and CDR2 is SMNVEV (reference sequence). Trimming cost V 8 bases and J 3 bases, with 16 bases left between them. The CDR3 region has the DNA TGTGCCAGCTCCCTTTCCCTCGCGGCTAATGAAAAACTGTTTTTT. Translation gives CASSLSLAANEKLFF.

The V call is TRBV29-1, the J call TRBJ2-2; D perhaps matches TRBD2 (6 bases). CDR3 length: 14 residues. Germline loops: CDR1 SQVTM, CDR2 ANQGSEA. The V gene lost 7 bases and the J gene lost 1 base, with 13 bases spanning the gap. The CDR3 bases are TGCAGCGCCACTAGCTCCGTGAACACCGGGGAGCTGTTTTTT. Its translation is CSATSSVNTGELFF.

The chain couples TRBV4-1 to TRBJ2-2; 9 nucleotides agree with TRBD1. V gave up 0 bases and J gave up 9 bases; unmatched junction bases: 2. The CDR3 has 14 amino acids. Germline V gene sequence: CDR1 MGHRA, CDR2 YSYEKL. DNA for the CDR3: TGCGCCAGCAGCCAAGATGGACAGGGGTGGGAGCTGTTTTTT. Its translation is CASSQDGQGWELFF.

This rearrangement joins TRBV7-9 to TRBJ2-1; D gene ambiguous. Germline V gives CDR1 SEHNR, CDR2 FQNEAQ (reference sequence). Deletions cut 2 bases from V and 6 bases from J, with 5 bases between. The CDR3 totals 12 residues. CDR3 in amino acids: CASSLISNEQFF. The DNA for the CDR3 is TGTGCCAGCAGCTTAATTAGCAATGAGCAGTTCTTC. Variable domain in full (rest from reference TRBV7-9 and TRBJ2-1): DTGVSQNPRHKITKRGQNVTFRCDPISEHNRLYWYRQTLGQGPEFLTYFQNEAQLEKSRLLSDRFSAERPKGSFSTLEIQRTEQGDSAMYLCASSLISNEQFFGPGTRLTVL.

This clone was seen just once. The chain recombines TRBV7-8 with TRBJ2-5; D is ambiguous. CDR3 length equals 14 residues. V lost 5 bases to trimming and J lost 5 bases, with 15 bases between them. Germline CDR1 and CDR2: SGHVS and FQNEAQ. CDR3 region: CASSLTPGLETQYF. DNA for the CDR3: TGTGCCAGCAGCCTAACGCCAGGCCTCGAGACCCAGTACTTC.

The chain combines TRBV13 with TRBJ1-2, with 8 bases that match TRBD1. The CDR3 loop spans 16 amino acids. Germline assignment: CDR1 PRHDT and CDR2 FYEKMQ (reference sequence). With V trimmed by 1 base and J by 4 bases, 8 bases remained unmatched. CDR3: CASSLARQGMGYGYTF. The CDR3 DNA is TGTGCCAGCAGCTTAGCCCGACAGGGGATGGGCTATGGCTACACCTTC.

The rearrangement uses TRBV2 and TRBJ2-3; D not certain. V was trimmed by 6 bases and J by 1 base, leaving 14 bases between them. The CDR3 is 15 amino acids. Germline values: CDR1 SNHLY, CDR2 FYNNEI. CDR3 DNA: TGTGCCAGCAGCTGGAGCCTAATGGGCACAGATACGCAGTATTTT. Its translation is CASSWSLMGTDTQYF.

The chain employs TRBV10-1 and TRBJ2-7; D is unresolved. The V end lost 7 bases, the J end lost 6 bases, and 16 bases lay between the germline ends. Germline CDR1 and CDR2: WNHNN and SYGVQD (reference sequence). CDR3 length equals 13 residues. The CDR3 sequence is CASTDIRGSEQYF. CDR3 DNA sequence: TGCGCCAGCACTGACATCCGAGGAAGCGAGCAGTACTTC.

The chain recombines TRBV18 with TRBJ1-2; 7 bases agree with TRBD1. Germline lookup yields CDR1 KGHSH and CDR2 LQKENI. Trimming took 2 bases from V and 8 from J; bases not matched to a gene: 2. There are 12 residues in the CDR3. This CDR3 is CASSPTGEGYTF. CDR3 nucleotide sequence: TGTGCCAGCTCACCAACAGGGGAAGGCTACACCTTC.

V is TRBV6-5 and J is TRBJ1-1, with 10 bases lining up with TRBD1. V lost 6 bases and J lost 12; bases outside the gene matches: 13. The CDR3 spans 14 residues. CDR1 and CDR2 from the germline V gene are MNHEY and SVGAGI. Written as DNA, the CDR3 is TGTGCCAGCAGCCCCCTGACAGGGGGCCTCTCAACTTTCTTT. Its protein is CASSPLTGGLSTFF.

V is TRBV7-9 and J is TRBJ1-2; 9 nucleotides align to TRBD1. Germline-derived CDR1 and CDR2 are SEHNR and FQNEAQ (reference sequence). This CDR3 is built from 13 residues. V gave up 5 bases and J gave up 2 bases; unmatched junction bases: 0. The CDR3: CASSGQGNYGYTF. The CDR3 nucleotides are TGTGCCAGCAGCGGACAGGGGAACTATGGCTACACCTTC. Together with reference TRBV7-9 and TRBJ1-2, the CDR3 gives the full variable domain: DTGVSQNPRHKITKRGQNVTFRCDPISEHNRLYWYRQTLGQGPEFLTYFQNEAQLEKSRLLSDRFSAERPKGSFSTLEIQRTEQGDSAMYLCASSGQGNYGYTFGSGTRLTVV.

The gene calls are TRBV15 and TRBJ2-3; D might be TRBD2 (6 bases). Germline V lookup: CDR1 LNHNV, CDR2 YYDKDF (reference sequence). This CDR3 is 15 amino acids long. Trimming took off 5 bases at V and 2 bases at J, with 14 bases between the two ends. CDR3 sequence (DNA): TGTGCCACCAGCGGACGGGAGAGAACCACAGATACGCAGTATTTT. It codes for CATSGRERTTDTQYF.